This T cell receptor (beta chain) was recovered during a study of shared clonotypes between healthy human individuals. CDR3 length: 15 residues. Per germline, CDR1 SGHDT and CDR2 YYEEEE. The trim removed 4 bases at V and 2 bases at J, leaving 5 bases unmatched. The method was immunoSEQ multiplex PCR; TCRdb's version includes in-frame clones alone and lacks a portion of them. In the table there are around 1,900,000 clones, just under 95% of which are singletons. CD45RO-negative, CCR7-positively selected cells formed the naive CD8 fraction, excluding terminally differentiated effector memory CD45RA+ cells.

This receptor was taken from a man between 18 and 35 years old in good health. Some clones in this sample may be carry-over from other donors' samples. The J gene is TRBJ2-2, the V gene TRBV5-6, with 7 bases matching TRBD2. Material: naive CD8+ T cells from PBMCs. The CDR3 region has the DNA TGTGCCAGCAGCCCCGGGGGGTCCAACACCGGGGAGCTGTTTTTT. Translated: CASSPGGSNTGELFF.